The next 26 T cell receptor beta chains were all read from a single sample in a study of T cells in Graves' hyperthyroidism and ophthalmopathy. RNA transcripts gave rise to amplified TCR beta CDR3 regions. Carried out on the TCR CDR3, a first-round RT-PCR used the HTBI primer set. TCRdb itself ran the multiplex PCR reads through MiXCR, one entry per CDR3 protein. The data show 250,000 to 350,000 distinct CDR3 sequences, 16% seen once. The sample comprised blood. These receptors originate from a man aged 30-40 years with Graves' hyperthyroidism.

The rearrangement joins TRBV13 to TRBJ2-7; D not certain. Germline CDR1 reads PRHDT; CDR2 reads FYEKMQ (reference sequence). Between the trimmed V and J ends, which lost 4 bases and 3 bases, there was a span of 13 bases. This CDR3 contains 14 residues. The CDR3 sequence is CASSSWALGYEQYF. The CDR3 region has the DNA TGTGCCAGCAGCTCCTGGGCCTTAGGCTACGAGCAGTACTTC.

The V call is TRBV7-9, the J call TRBJ2-3; tentative D call: TRBD1 (7 bases). Trimming pared 3 bases from V and 3 bases from J, leaving 19 bases between. In germline, CDR1 is SEHNR, CDR2 FQNEAQ (reference sequence). This CDR3 has 17 amino acids. DNA of the CDR3: TGTGCCAGCAGCTTCCCACGCGGCAGGGGGGCGACAGATACGCAGTATTTT. Translating gives CASSFPRGRGATDTQYF.

This clonotype was counted many times. The rearrangement joins TRBV20-1 to TRBJ1-4; D unresolved. The CDR3 is 11 residues long. V was shortened by 0 bases and J by 10 bases, with 6 bases between the two germline ends. CDR1 DFQATT and CDR2 SNEGSKA come from the germline V gene (reference sequence). The CDR3 DNA reads TGCAGTGCTAGAGATTACGGAAAACTGTTTTTT. The encoded protein is CSARDYGKLFF.

This clonotype came up many times. This chain links TRBV28 with TRBJ2-1; D is possibly TRBD1 or TRBD2 (5 bases each). Germline CDR1 and CDR2: MDHEN and SYDVKM. Between the trimmed V and J ends, which lost 5 bases and 0 bases, there was a span of 14 bases. This CDR3 comprises 16 residues. In DNA, the CDR3 is TGTGCCAGCAGTGGGGCCCGACGGGGCTCCTACAATGAGCAGTTCTTC. It is translated as CASSGARRGSYNEQFF. Together with reference TRBV28 and TRBJ2-1, the CDR3 gives the full variable domain: DVKVTQSSRYLVKRTGEKVFLECVQDMDHENMFWYRQDPGLGLRLIYFSYDVKMKEKGDIPEGYSVSREKKERFSLILESASTNQTSMYLCASSGARRGSYNEQFFGPGTRLTVL.

The chain employs TRBV27 and TRBJ2-7, with no clear D. From germline, CDR1 is MNHEY and CDR2 SMNVEV (reference sequence). This CDR3 region has 13 residues. V was shortened by 6 bases and J by 2 bases, with 11 bases between the two germline ends. In DNA, the CDR3 is TGTGCCAGCAGCAAGACGGTAGCCTACGAGCAGTACTTC. Its protein product is CASSKTVAYEQYF.

This clonotype was found a few times. The chain couples TRBV19 to TRBJ2-1; 11 positions agree with TRBD2. Unmatched junction bases numbered 9, after V lost 6 bases and J lost 8 bases. This CDR3 has 15 amino acids. Germline V lookup: CDR1 LNHDA, CDR2 SQIVND (reference sequence). CDR3 DNA sequence: TGTGCCAGTAGAAAAGTTAGCGGGAGGGCCGATGAGCAGTTCTTC. Its translation is CASRKVSGRADEQFF.

Many counts were recorded for this clonotype. The rearrangement joins TRBV7-9 to TRBJ1-2; D uncertain. V gave up 2 bases and J gave up 0 bases, with 10 bases separating them. The CDR3 has 15 residues. Germline V lookup: CDR1 SEHNR, CDR2 FQNEAQ (reference sequence). CDR3 nucleotides: TGTGCCAGCAGCTTATCTACTGAAGCTAACTATGGCTACACCTTC. Protein sequence: CASSLSTEANYGYTF.

The rearrangement links TRBV29-1 to TRBJ1-2, with D hard to call. This CDR3 has 14 residues. From germline, CDR1 is SQVTM and CDR2 ANQGSEA. The germline V and J ends were trimmed by 0 bases and 4 bases, with 12 bases remaining between them. The CDR3 coding sequence is TGCAGCGTTGAAGATCGGAGCGAAAGCTATGGCTACACCTTC. Translation: CSVEDRSESYGYTF. Full variable domain (outside the CDR3, taken from reference TRBV29-1 and TRBJ1-2): SAVISQKPSRDICQRGTSLTIQCQVDSQVTMMFWYRQQPGQSLTLIATANQGSEATYESGFVIDKFPISRPNLTFSTLTVSNMSPEDSSIYLCSVEDRSESYGYTFGSGTRLTVV.

The J gene is TRBJ2-1, the V gene TRBV4-1, with D uncertain. The CDR3 has 12 amino acids. V was trimmed by 0 bases and J by 13 bases, leaving 10 bases between them. Germline-derived CDR1 and CDR2 are MGHRA and YSYEKL. CDR3 coding DNA: TGCGCCAGCAGCCAAGATTCCCGGGTTCAGTTCTTC. It codes for CASSQDSRVQFF.

This clonotype was recorded at least ten times. V and J are TRBV7-9 and TRBJ1-5; D call uncertain. Germline CDR1 and CDR2: SEHNR and FQNEAQ (reference sequence). V was pared by 1 base and J by 0 bases, with 7 bases between. CDR3 length: 15 amino acids. The CDR3 sequence is CASSLGQHSNQPQHF. In DNA, the CDR3 is TGTGCCAGCAGCTTAGGCCAACATAGCAATCAGCCCCAGCATTTT.

This clonotype was observed a single time. This chain uses TRBV20-1 with TRBJ2-5; 8 bases are shared with TRBD2. J gave up 5 bases and V 3 bases, and 5 bases lay outside the gene matches. The CDR3 length is 13 residues. Germline CDR1 reads DFQATT; CDR2 reads SNEGSKA (reference sequence). The CDR3 spells CSASRLAMETQYF. In nucleotides, the CDR3 is TGCAGTGCTAGCAGACTAGCGATGGAGACCCAGTACTTC.

This clonotype was detected ten times or more. The chain joins TRBV6-2 or TRBV6-3 to TRBJ1-2; 10 nucleotides align to TRBD1. Germline V gene data show CDR1 as MNHEY and CDR2 as SVGEGT. The CDR3 sequence is 16 residues long. Trimming cost V 2 bases and J 4 bases; bases outside gene matches: 7. The DNA of the CDR3 is TGTGCCAGCAGTTACCACCGGGACAGGGGAAGCTATGGCTACACCTTC. This translates into CASSYHRDRGSYGYTF.

This clonotype showed up many times. V and J are TRBV28 and TRBJ2-1; 7 bases are a match to TRBD1. There are 13 residues in the CDR3. Germline-derived CDR1 and CDR2 are MDHEN and SYDVKM. V dropped 6 bases and J dropped 9; count of bases not matched to a gene: 8. The CDR3 nucleotides read TGTGCCAGCAGCCTTGACAGGGTTAGTGAGCAGTTCTTC. It encodes CASSLDRVSEQFF. The variable domain in full, with the rest retrieved from reference TRBV28 and TRBJ2-1, is DVKVTQSSRYLVKRTGEKVFLECVQDMDHENMFWYRQDPGLGLRLIYFSYDVKMKEKGDIPEGYSVSREKKERFSLILESASTNQTSMYLCASSLDRVSEQFFGPGTRLTVL.

This clonotype has a handful of counts. The chain uses TRBV30 and TRBJ2-2; a weak D match, TRBD1 (5 bases). Looked up from germline, CDR1 is GTSNPN and CDR2 is SVGIG (reference sequence). CDR3 length: 14 residues. Trimming took 2 bases from V and 5 from J, leaving 12 bases between them. Here the CDR3 reads CAWSQGIETGELFF. In DNA form, the CDR3 reads TGTGCCTGGAGTCAGGGTATTGAGACCGGGGAGCTGTTTTTT.

The table lists this clonotype with a few counts. This chain connects TRBV29-1 to TRBJ2-7, with TRBD1 matching 10 bases. Losses at the gene ends were 2 bases for V and 3 bases for J; bases not matched to a gene: 4. This CDR3 spans 14 amino acids. Germline assignment: CDR1 SQVTM and CDR2 ANQGSEA. The CDR3 here is CSVEIRDRGYEQYF. CDR3 sequence (DNA): TGCAGCGTTGAAATCCGGGACAGGGGCTACGAGCAGTACTTC.

In its sample, this clonotype was seen many times. The J gene is TRBJ2-3, the V gene TRBV2, with 9 bases identical to TRBD1. Germline V CDR1 and CDR2: SNHLY, FYNNEI. J gave up 4 bases and V 10 bases, and 6 bases lay outside the gene matches. The CDR3 is 13 residues long. CDR3 loop: CAITGGIADTQYF. For the CDR3, the DNA is TGTGCCATAACAGGGGGCATCGCAGATACGCAGTATTTT.

This clonotype was counted at least ten times. J is TRBJ1-1 and V is TRBV2; the D gene is possibly TRBD1 (6 bases). The CDR3 runs to 11 residues. V shed 6 bases and J shed 10 bases, with 12 bases lying between them. The germline CDR1 and CDR2 sequences are SNHLY and FYNNEI. CDR3 residues: CASSSSGAAFF. CDR3 DNA sequence: TGTGCCAGCAGCTCGTCAGGGGCAGCTTTCTTT.

For the CDR3, the DNA is TGTGCCAGCAGCTCCCAAGGGGGAGGCCAAGAGACCCAGTACTTC. It is translated as CASSSQGGGQETQYF. The chain is built from TRBV7-9 and TRBJ2-5, with D perhaps TRBD1 or TRBD2 (6 bases each). The CDR3 length is 15 residues. V lost 4 bases to trimming and J lost 1 base, with 13 bases between them. Germline loops: CDR1 SEHNR, CDR2 FQNEAQ (reference sequence).

The chain has TRBV3-1 and TRBJ2-3, with 7 nucleotides matching TRBD2. V was clipped by 0 bases and J by 4 bases; unmatched bases: 7. CDR1 and CDR2 from the germline V gene are LGHDT and YNNKEL (reference sequence). This CDR3 region has 16 residues. The CDR3 region is CASSQEGGRVSDTQYF. CDR3 sequence (DNA): TGTGCCAGCAGCCAAGAGGGCGGGAGAGTCTCAGATACGCAGTATTTT.

This clonotype was found a few times. V and J are TRBV27 and TRBJ2-5; maybe TRBD1 (5 bases). Germline V gene data show CDR1 as MNHEY and CDR2 as SMNVEV (reference sequence). Trimming removed 0 bases from V and 5 bases from J, with 13 bases in between. The CDR3 runs 15 residues. The CDR3: CASSLSPQGSETQYF. The CDR3, as DNA: TGTGCCAGCAGTTTATCGCCCCAGGGCAGCGAGACCCAGTACTTC.

The chain couples TRBV24-1 to TRBJ2-1, with D perhaps given as TRBD1 or TRBD2 (5 bases each). Trimming took 0 bases from V and 8 from J, leaving 16 bases between them. The CDR3 totals 16 residues. CDR1 is KGHDR and CDR2 is SFDVKD in the germline V gene. CDR3 sequence: CATSDLSGTRGYEQFF. Written as DNA, the CDR3 is TGTGCCACCAGTGATTTGTCCGGGACGAGAGGGTATGAGCAGTTCTTC.

This clonotype has ten or more counts. J is TRBJ1-3 and V is TRBV11-2, with D uncertain. The CDR3 has 14 residues. Germline V gives CDR1 SGHAT, CDR2 FQNNGV. V lost 5 bases and J 0 bases, leaving 8 bases between the germline ends. The CDR3 DNA reads as TGTGCCAGCAGCCGCACAGACTCTGGAAACACCATATATTTT. This codes for CASSRTDSGNTIYF. Full variable domain (outside the CDR3, taken from reference TRBV11-2 and TRBJ1-3): EAGVAQSPRYKIIEKRQSVAFWCNPISGHATLYWYQQILGQGPKLLIQFQNNGVVDDSQLPKDRFSAERLKGVDSTLKIQPAKLEDSAVYLCASSRTDSGNTIYFGEGSWLTVV.

This clonotype was picked up many times. This chain joins TRBV2 and TRBJ1-5; D possibly corresponds to TRBD1 (6 bases). This CDR3 has 14 amino acids. V was shortened by 5 bases and J by 5 bases, with 13 bases between the two germline ends. In germline, CDR1 is SNHLY, CDR2 FYNNEI. The CDR3 DNA follows: TGTGCCAGCAGTCCCACAGGGAGAGATCAGCCCCAGCATTTT. Its protein is CASSPTGRDQPQHF.

This clonotype came up many times. The V gene is TRBV11-2, the J gene TRBJ2-5; D is possibly TRBD1 or TRBD2 (7 bases each). The germline V and J ends were trimmed by 3 bases and 5 bases, with 16 bases remaining between them. The germline V gene encodes CDR1 SGHAT and CDR2 FQNNGV. The CDR3 contains 15 residues. The DNA for the CDR3 is TGTGCCAGCAGCTTCAGCACCAGGGGGGGGGAGACCCAGTACTTC. This codes for CASSFSTRGGETQYF.

The chain has TRBV20-1 and TRBJ1-2; D not resolved. Germline V gene data show CDR1 as DFQATT and CDR2 as SNEGSKA (reference sequence). This CDR3 comprises 14 residues. With 3 bases removed from V and 1 base from J, the gap between germline ends came to 12 bases. The CDR3 loop reads CSASPQAFNYGYTF. The CDR3, as DNA: TGCAGTGCTAGTCCCCAGGCGTTTAACTATGGCTACACCTTC.

This clonotype was counted a few times. One base away lies a much larger clone, so this may be a sequencing read error. V and J are TRBV7-8 and TRBJ2-7, with D perhaps matching TRBD1 (6 bases). CDR3 length: 16 amino acids. Germline loops: CDR1 SGHVS, CDR2 FQNEAQ. CDR3 in DNA: TGTGCCAGCGGCTTAGGTAGGACAGAATCCGGCTACGAGCAGTACTTC. Residues: CASGLGRTESGYEQYF. Complete variable domain (other parts from reference TRBV7-8 and TRBJ2-7): GAGVSQSPRYKVAKRGQDVALRCDPISGHVSLFWYQQALGQGPEFLTYFQNEAQLDKSGLPSDRFFAERPEGSVSTLKIQRTQQEDSAVYLCASGLGRTESGYEQYFGPGTRLTVT.